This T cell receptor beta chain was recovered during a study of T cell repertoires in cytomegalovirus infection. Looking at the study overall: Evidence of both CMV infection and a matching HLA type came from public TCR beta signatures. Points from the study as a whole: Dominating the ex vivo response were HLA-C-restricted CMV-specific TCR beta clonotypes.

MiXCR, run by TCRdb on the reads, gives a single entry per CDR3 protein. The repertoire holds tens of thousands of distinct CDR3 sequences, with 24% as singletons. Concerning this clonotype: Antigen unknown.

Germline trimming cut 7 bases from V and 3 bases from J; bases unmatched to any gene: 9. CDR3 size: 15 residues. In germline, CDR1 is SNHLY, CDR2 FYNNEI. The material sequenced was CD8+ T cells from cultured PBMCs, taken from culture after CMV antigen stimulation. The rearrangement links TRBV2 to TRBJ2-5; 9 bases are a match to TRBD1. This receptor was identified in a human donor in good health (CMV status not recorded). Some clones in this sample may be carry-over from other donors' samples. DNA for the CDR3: TGTGCCAGCAAGGGGACAGGGAGTGTCGAAGAGACCCAGTACTTC. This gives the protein CASKGTGSVEETQYF.